This TCR beta chain was sequenced in a study of human T cells and chemical hapten exposure. As for the study in general: The sensitizer, 2% DPC, was used on roughly 2 cm by roughly 2 cm of upper inner arm skin.

Germline assignment: CDR1 GTSNPN and CDR2 SVGIG (reference sequence). This CDR3 is 14 amino acids long. Trimming shortened V by 7 bases and J by 0 bases, and 15 bases separated the two germline ends. Study processing details: TCR counts had a median of around 94,000 per sample and spanned 23,224 to 690,600. One entry per CDR3 protein results from TCRdb running MiXCR on the RACE reads. None of the V and J calls come from the authors' own analysis; TCRdb made them. Counted here are more than 150,000 distinct CDR3 sequences, roughly 30% occurring once; the ten biggest clones make up about 2.7%. Described time point: pre-sensitization, week 0. Treatment noted: therapeutic diphenylcyclopropenone sensitization with weekly scalp DPC. Unfractionated whole blood yielded total RNA. Points on this clonotype: Antigen unknown.

Whole-study results and caveats: Among TCRs, those above 1 in 1000 frequency were unaffected by DPC sensitization.

This TCR was sampled from a woman aged 25-40 years with alopecia areata. Some clones in this sample may be carry-over from other donors' samples. This rearrangement joins TRBV30 to TRBJ1-2; D might be TRBD1 (6 bases). The sequencing here drew on whole blood, taken in connection with sensitization to the hapten diphenylcyclopropenone (DPC). CDR3 in DNA: TGTGCCTTGAGCCGGGACACCTCTAACTATGGCTACACCTTC. As protein: CALSRDTSNYGYTF.